The next 3 T cell receptor beta chains were all read from a single sample in a study of T-cell reconstitution after alpha-beta-depleted transplantation in children. Unique molecular identifiers were used in preparing the TCRbeta library. TCRdb passed the PCR reads through MiXCR, listing each CDR3 protein once. This sample has 170,000 or so distinct CDR3 sequences, with approximately 6.8% found just once. Sequences were derived from PBMCs from the stem cell graft donor, sampled from the stem cell graft. These receptor sequences come from a human donor who donated a stem cell graft to a child with Wiskott-Aldrich syndrome.

The J gene is TRBJ1-5, the V gene TRBV6-1, with D maybe TRBD1 (5 bases). The V gene's germline CDR1 is MNHNS and CDR2 SASEGT. This CDR3 spans 17 amino acids. V lost 6 bases and J 4 bases, leaving 22 bases between the germline ends. The CDR3 here is CASSFIRFREENQPQHF. The CDR3 DNA follows: TGTGCCAGCAGCTTTATACGATTCAGGGAGGAGAATCAGCCCCAGCATTTT.

This clonotype was observed at least ten times. The chain uses TRBV28 and TRBJ2-7; 10 nucleotides match TRBD2. Losses at the gene ends were 5 bases for V and 5 bases for J; bases not matched to a gene: 3. This CDR3 spans 13 amino acids. Germline V gene lookup returns CDR1 MDHEN and CDR2 SYDVKM. For the CDR3, the DNA is TGTGCCAGCAGTCTAGCGGGGGTAAACGAGCAGTACTTC. It yields the protein CASSLAGVNEQYF.

This clonotype has a handful of counts. This chain uses TRBV12-3 or TRBV12-4 with TRBJ1-4, with D possibly matching TRBD1 (5 bases). This CDR3 spans 12 amino acids. The ends were cut back, 5 bases at V and 16 bases at J, with 17 bases in the middle. This chain's CDR3 is CASSLVGGFAFF. The DNA for the CDR3 is TGTGCCAGCAGTCTCGTGGGGGGTTTCGCGTTTTTT.